This TCR beta chain was recorded in a study of T cells in lung cancer brain metastases. Patients had resection for synchronous oligometastatic disease or delayed recurrence of a solitary brain metastasis. After removal of 0 bases from V and 10 bases from J, the junction contained 6 bases not matched to a gene. The germline gives CDR1 SGHRS, CDR2 YFSETQ. The CDR3 consists of 16 residues. With respect to this clone: No antigen is known for it.

Genomic DNA input was 2.24 to 4.92 ug, equal within pairs. Profiling relied on immunoSEQ multiplex PCR, and the TCRdb table lists in-frame clones only, not all of them. The profile shows 750 to 950 clones, 75% to 90% of them singletons. Study findings and constraints: Brain metastasis T cell infiltration was not adjusted for preoperative corticosteroid effects. Compared with paired primaries, brain metastases showed fewer unique productive clones (roughly 1,600 versus 4,900).

The specimen sequenced was tumor tissue from a brain metastasis. The V call is TRBV5-1, the J call TRBJ2-1, with 14 positions matching TRBD2. The sequence was collected from a man aged 65-85 years with non-small cell lung cancer that had spread to the brain. CDR3 region: CASSLGGLAGVSEQFF. In DNA, the CDR3 is TGCGCCAGCAGCTTGGGGGGACTAGCGGGGGTCAGCGAGCAGTTCTTC.